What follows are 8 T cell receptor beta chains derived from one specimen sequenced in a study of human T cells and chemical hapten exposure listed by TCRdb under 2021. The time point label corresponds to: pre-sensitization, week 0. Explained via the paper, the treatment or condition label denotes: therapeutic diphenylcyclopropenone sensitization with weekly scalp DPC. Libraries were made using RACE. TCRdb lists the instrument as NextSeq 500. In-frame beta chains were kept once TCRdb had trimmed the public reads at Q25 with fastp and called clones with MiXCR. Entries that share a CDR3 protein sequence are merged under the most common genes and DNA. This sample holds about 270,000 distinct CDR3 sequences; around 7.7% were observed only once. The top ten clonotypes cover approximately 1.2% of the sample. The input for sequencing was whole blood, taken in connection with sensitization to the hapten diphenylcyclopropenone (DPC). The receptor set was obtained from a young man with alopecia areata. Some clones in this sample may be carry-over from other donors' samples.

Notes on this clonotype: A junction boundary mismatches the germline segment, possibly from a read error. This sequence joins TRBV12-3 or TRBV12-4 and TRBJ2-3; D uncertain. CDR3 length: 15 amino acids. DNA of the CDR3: TGTGCCAGCAGTTTATTGCTACCCAGCACAGATAAGCAGTATTTT. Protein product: CASSLLLPSTDKQYF.

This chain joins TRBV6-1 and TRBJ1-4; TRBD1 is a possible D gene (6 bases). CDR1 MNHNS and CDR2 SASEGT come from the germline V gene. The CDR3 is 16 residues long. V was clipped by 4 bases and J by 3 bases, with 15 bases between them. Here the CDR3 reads CASSASSGAANEKLFF. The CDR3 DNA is TGTGCCAGCAGTGCTTCGTCAGGGGCGGCTAATGAAAAACTGTTTTTT.

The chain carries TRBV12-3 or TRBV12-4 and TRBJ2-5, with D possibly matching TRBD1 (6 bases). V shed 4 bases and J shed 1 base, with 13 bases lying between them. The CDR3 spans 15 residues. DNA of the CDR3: TGTGCCAGCAGTTCATTACAGGGTCCCCAAGAGACCCAGTACTTC. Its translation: CASSSLQGPQETQYF.

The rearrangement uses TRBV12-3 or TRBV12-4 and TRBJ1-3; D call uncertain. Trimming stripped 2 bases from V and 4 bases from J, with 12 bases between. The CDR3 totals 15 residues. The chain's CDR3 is CASSLLPGLGNTIYF. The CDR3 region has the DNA TGTGCCAGCAGTTTACTTCCGGGCCTCGGAAACACCATATATTTT.

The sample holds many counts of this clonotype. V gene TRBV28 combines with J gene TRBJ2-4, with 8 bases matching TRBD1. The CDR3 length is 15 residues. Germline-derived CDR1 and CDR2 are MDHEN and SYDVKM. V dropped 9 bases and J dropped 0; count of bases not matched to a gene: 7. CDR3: CASQGAFLAKNIQYF. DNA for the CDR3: TGTGCCAGTCAGGGGGCATTTCTAGCCAAAAACATTCAGTACTTC.

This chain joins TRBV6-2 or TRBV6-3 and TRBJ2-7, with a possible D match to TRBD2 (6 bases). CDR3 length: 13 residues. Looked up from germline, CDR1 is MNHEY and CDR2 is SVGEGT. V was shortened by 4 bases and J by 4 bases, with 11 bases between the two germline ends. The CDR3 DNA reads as TGTGCCAGCAGTTTCCAGCGGGCTTACGAGCAGTACGTC. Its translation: CASSFQRAYEQYV.

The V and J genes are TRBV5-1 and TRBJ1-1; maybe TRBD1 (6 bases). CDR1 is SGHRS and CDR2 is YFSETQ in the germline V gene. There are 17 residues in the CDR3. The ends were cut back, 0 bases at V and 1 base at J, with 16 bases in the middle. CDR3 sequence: CASSLEPPGGKNTEAFF. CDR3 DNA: TGCGCCAGCAGCTTGGAACCGCCGGGGGGCAAGAACACTGAAGCTTTCTTT.

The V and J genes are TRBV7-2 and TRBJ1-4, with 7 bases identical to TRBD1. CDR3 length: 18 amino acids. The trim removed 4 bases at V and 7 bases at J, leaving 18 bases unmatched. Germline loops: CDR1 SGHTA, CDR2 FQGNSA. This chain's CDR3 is CASSSVRTGPVRAEKLFF. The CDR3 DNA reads TGTGCCAGCAGCTCCGTACGGACAGGTCCGGTGCGAGCTGAAAAACTGTTTTTT. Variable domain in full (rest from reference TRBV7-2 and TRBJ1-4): GAGVSQSPSNKVTEKGKDVELRCDPISGHTALYWYRQSLGQGLEFLIYFQGNSAPDKSGLPSDRFSAERTGGSVSTLTIQRTQQEDSAVYLCASSSVRTGPVRAEKLFFGSGTQLSVL.